These 5 T cell receptor beta chains share one sample of origin, sequenced in a study of blood T cell repertoires in COVID-19. TCRdb keeps only in-frame clones here, not all; method: immunoSEQ multiplex PCR. The sample includes approximately 230,000 clones, around 90% seen only once; the top ten take over 6%. Sequenced: PBMCs or T cells enriched from blood (not recorded which). Receptor source: a woman aged 30 to 39 with acute COVID-19.

The chain carries TRBV7-9 and TRBJ2-1; 9 bases match TRBD1. The junction had 10 bases not matched to a gene; V was cut back by 8 bases and J by 8 bases. The germline V gene has CDR1 SEHNR and CDR2 FQNEAQ (reference sequence). The CDR3 spans 14 residues. The CDR3 region has the DNA TGTGCCAGCGCTATGACAGGGGGACTCGATGAGCAGTTCTTC. Amino acids: CASAMTGGLDEQFF.

This clone appeared a few times. The V and J genes are TRBV5-1 and TRBJ2-5; 7 bases are a match to TRBD1. The CDR3 loop spans 14 amino acids. Germline CDR1 is SGHRS and CDR2 is YFSETQ. Trimming cost V 4 bases and J 0 bases; bases outside gene matches: 3. In nucleotides, the CDR3 is TGCGCCAGCAGCCCGACAGGGTACCAAGAGACCCAGTACTTC. Protein product: CASSPTGYQETQYF.

The V call is TRBV19, the J call TRBJ2-7, with TRBD2 matching over 7 bases. The CDR3 is made up of 14 amino acids. The V gene end was trimmed by 3 bases and the J gene end by 5 bases; junction bases not matched to a gene: 7. CDR1 is LNHDA, CDR2 SQIVND, per germline (reference sequence). CDR3 sequence reads: CASSIRVSGDEQYF. The CDR3 bases are TGTGCCAGTAGTATTCGGGTCAGCGGGGACGAGCAGTACTTC. The entire variable domain, with the rest obtained from reference TRBV19 and TRBJ2-7, is as follows: DGGITQSPKYLFRKEGQNVTLSCEQNLNHDAMYWYRQDPGQGLRLIYYSQIVNDFQKGDIAEGYSVSREKKESFPLTVTSAQKNPTAFYLCASSIRVSGDEQYFGPGTRLTVT.

The chain is built from TRBV7-2 and TRBJ2-7; D not certain. Deletions cut 6 bases from V and 1 base from J, with 4 bases between. The CDR3 extends over 11 amino acids. CDR1 is SGHTA, CDR2 FQGNSA, per germline. The CDR3 region is CASSRSYEQYF. The CDR3 region has the DNA TGTGCCAGCAGTCGTTCCTACGAGCAGTACTTC.

The V gene is TRBV2, the J gene TRBJ2-7; D gene unclear. The ends were cut back, 5 bases at V and 1 base at J, with 6 bases in the middle. Germline values: CDR1 SNHLY, CDR2 FYNNEI. The length of the CDR3 is 12 residues. The CDR3 bases are TGTGCCAGCAGTTTTAGTTCCTACGAGCAGTACTTC. The encoded protein is CASSFSSYEQYF. Full variable domain (outside the CDR3, taken from reference TRBV2 and TRBJ2-7): EPEVTQTPSHQVTQMGQEVILRCVPISNHLYFYWYRQILGQKVEFLVSFYNNEISEKSEIFDDQFSVERPDGSNFTLKIRSTKLEDSAMYFCASSFSSYEQYFGPGTRLTVT.